This TCR beta chain was found in a study of blood T cell repertoires in COVID-19. Study details: There were acute and convalescent COVID-19 samples, and they came from the United States, Italy and Spain. Sample material is recorded as cDNA or gDNA derived from T cells, B-cell-depleted T cells, or PBMCs.

Per the original data handling: Estimation of nucleated cell counts was performed using reference gene primer amplification. Sequencing used immunoSEQ multiplex PCR; TCRdb keeps in-frame clones, though not all of them. The DNA gave D and trimming, while V, J and clone size come from that table. The data hold 40,000 to 50,000 clones, with about nine tenths observed a single time. CDR1 is MNHNS and CDR2 is SASEGT in the germline V gene. There are 15 residues in the CDR3. J gave up 8 bases and V 3 bases, and 4 bases lay outside the gene matches. Sample: peripheral blood. The TCR comes from a human donor in a cohort sampled during active COVID-19. V and J are TRBV6-1 and TRBJ1-6, with 10 bases identical to TRBD1. The CDR3 bases are TGTGCCAGCAGTGATCAGGACAGGGGGGATTCACCCCTCCACTTT. The encoded protein is CASSDQDRGDSPLHF.